The subject of this entry is one TCR beta chain. This record comes from a study of T cell changes during pregnancy in multiple sclerosis. The method was immunoSEQ multiplex PCR; TCRdb's version includes in-frame clones alone and lacks a portion of them. The top ten hold approximately 2.8% of the sample, which has about 73,000 clones, over 80% seen once. The V gene's germline CDR1 is LGHNA and CDR2 YNFKEQ. The ends were cut back, 2 bases at V and 9 bases at J, with 11 bases in the middle. The CDR3 has 13 amino acids. Sample: peripheral blood, taken in the third trimester of pregnancy. The TCR was taken from a female donor in good health, enrolled as a control in a pregnancy study. The chain is built from TRBV4-2 and TRBJ2-1; no definite D call. CDR3 sequence reads: CASSQISTGEQFF. DNA for the CDR3: TGTGCCAGCAGCCAAATTAGTACCGGTGAGCAGTTCTTC.